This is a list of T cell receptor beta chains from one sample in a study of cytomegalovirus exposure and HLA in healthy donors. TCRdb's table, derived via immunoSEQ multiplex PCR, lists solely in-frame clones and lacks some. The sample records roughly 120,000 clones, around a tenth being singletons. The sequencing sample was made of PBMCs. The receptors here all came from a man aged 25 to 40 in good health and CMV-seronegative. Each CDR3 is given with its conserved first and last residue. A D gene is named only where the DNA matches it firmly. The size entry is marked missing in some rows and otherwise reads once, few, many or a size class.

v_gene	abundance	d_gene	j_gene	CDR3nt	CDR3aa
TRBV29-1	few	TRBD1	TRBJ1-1	TGCAGCGTCGACGCAGGGGGCCAAGCTTTCTTT	CSVDAGGQAFF
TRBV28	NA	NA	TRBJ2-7	TGTGTGTGCCAGGGGCTCGCCTACGAGCAGTACTTC	CVCQGLAYEQYF
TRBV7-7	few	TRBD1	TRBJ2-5	TGTGCTAGCAGCTTAGGGGACAGTAGAAAAAAAGAGACCCAGTACTTC	CASSLGDSRKKETQYF
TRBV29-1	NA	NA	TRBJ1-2	TGCAGCGTTGTTTCCGCGGATAACTATGGCTACACCTTC	CSVVSADNYGYTF
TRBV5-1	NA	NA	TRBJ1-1	TGCGCCAGCAGCATAGGGAGGAACACTGAAGCTTTCTTT	CASSIGRNTEAFF
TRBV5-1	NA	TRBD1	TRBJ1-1	TGCGCCAGCAGCTCGGGACAGGGGAACACTGAAGCTTTCTTT	CASSSGQGNTEAFF
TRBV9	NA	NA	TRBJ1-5	TGTGCCAGCAGCGTAGGGGGGGGCAATCAGCCCCAGCATTTT	CASSVGGGNQPQHF
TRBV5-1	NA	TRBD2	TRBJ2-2	TGCGCCAGCAGCACTCGACTAGCGGGAGGGCCCGGGACCGGGGAGCTGTTTTTT	CASSTRLAGGPGTGELFF
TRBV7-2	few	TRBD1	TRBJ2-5	TGTGCCAGCAGCTTAGGACAGGGGCAAGAGACCCAGTACTTC	CASSLGQGQETQYF
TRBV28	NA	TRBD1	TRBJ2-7	TGTGCCGGCCTCGGACAGGGTGGTGGGTACGAGCAGTACTTC	CAGLGQGGGYEQYF
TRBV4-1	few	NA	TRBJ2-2	TGCGCCAGCAGCCCTTCTAACACCGGGGAGCTGTTTTTT	CASSPSNTGELFF
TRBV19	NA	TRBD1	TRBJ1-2	TGTGCCAGTAGTACAGGGGGCAATGGTGGCTACACCTTC	CASSTGGNGGYTF
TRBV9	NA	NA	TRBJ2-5	TGTGCCAGCAGCGTAGGGAACAGGGAGGGTGAGACCCAGTACTTC	CASSVGNREGETQYF
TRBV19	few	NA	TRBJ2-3	TGTGCCAGTATCCCCCCACGGGGAACCGGAGGTGGTACAGATACGCAGTATTTT	CASIPPRGTGGGTDTQYF
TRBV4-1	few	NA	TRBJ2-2	TGCGCCAGCAGCCGCACAGGGGGGGGACCAACCGGGGAGCTGTTTTTT	CASSRTGGGPTGELFF
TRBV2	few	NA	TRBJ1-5	TGTGCCAGCAGTGTCCACAGGGTAGGTGGTCAGCCCCAGCATTTT	CASSVHRVGGQPQHF
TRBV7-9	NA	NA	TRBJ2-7	TGTGCCAGCAGCTTAGCGGCCAGGGACTACGAGCAGTACTTC	CASSLAARDYEQYF
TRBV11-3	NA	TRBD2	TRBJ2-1	TGTGCCAGCAGCTTAGAAAGCGGGAGCGGGCTCTACAATGAGCAGTTCTTC	CASSLESGSGLYNEQFF
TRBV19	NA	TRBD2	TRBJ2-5	TGTGCCAGTAGTCCAGCGGGGTCTAGGGAGACCCAGTACTTC	CASSPAGSRETQYF
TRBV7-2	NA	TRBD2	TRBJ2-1	TGTGCCAGCGTAGGAGGGCTAGCGGGTATCAATGAGCAGTTCTTC	CASVGGLAGINEQFF
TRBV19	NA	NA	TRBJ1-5	TGTGCCAGTAGTATTGAACAGGCTCAGCCCCAGCATTTT	CASSIEQAQPQHF
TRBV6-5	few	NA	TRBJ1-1	TGTGCCAGCAGGCTTTCCCCGACTGACACTGAAGCTTTCTTT	CASRLSPTDTEAFF
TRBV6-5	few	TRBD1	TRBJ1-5	TGTGCCAGCAGTTACGGGACAGGGAATCAGCCCCAGCATTTT	CASSYGTGNQPQHF